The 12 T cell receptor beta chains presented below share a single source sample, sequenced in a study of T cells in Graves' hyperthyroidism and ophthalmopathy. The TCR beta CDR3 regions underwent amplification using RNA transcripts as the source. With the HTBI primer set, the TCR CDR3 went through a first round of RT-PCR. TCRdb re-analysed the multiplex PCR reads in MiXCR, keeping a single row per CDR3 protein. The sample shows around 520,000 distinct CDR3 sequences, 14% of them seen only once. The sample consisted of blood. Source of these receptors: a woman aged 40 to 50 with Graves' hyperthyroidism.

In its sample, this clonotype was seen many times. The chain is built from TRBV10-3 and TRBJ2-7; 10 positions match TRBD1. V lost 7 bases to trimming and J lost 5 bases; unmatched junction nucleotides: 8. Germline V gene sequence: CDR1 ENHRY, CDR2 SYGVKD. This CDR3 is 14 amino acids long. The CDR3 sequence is CAITPDRGAHEQYF. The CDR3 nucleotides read TGTGCCATCACCCCGGACAGGGGGGCCCACGAGCAGTACTTC.

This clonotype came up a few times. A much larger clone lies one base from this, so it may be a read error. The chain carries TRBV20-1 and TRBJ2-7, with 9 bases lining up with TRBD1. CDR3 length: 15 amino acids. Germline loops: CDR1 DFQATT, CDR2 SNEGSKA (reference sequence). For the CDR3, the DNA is TGCAGTGCTAGAACGGGACAGGGCTTCTCCCACGAGCAGTACTTC. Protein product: CSARTGQGFSHEQYF.

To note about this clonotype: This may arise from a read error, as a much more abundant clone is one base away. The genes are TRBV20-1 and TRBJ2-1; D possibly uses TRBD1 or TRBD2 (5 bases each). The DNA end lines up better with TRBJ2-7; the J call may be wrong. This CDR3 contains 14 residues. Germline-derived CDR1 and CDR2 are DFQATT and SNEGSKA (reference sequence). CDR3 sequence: CSANTGPTYNEQYF. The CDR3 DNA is TGCAGTGCTAATACGGGACCCACCTACAATGAGCAGTACTTC.

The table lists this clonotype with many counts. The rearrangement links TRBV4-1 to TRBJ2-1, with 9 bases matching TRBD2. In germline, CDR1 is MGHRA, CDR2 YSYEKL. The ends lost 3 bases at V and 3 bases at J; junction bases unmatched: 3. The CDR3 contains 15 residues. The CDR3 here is CASSQASGIYNEQFF. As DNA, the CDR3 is TGCGCCAGCAGCCAGGCTAGCGGGATCTACAATGAGCAGTTCTTC.

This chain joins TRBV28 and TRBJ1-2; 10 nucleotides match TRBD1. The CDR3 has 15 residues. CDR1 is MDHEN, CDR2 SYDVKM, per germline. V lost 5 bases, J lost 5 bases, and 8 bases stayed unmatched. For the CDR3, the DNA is TGTGCCAGCAGTCCACAGACAGGGGGCTTTTATGGCTACACCTTC. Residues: CASSPQTGGFYGYTF.

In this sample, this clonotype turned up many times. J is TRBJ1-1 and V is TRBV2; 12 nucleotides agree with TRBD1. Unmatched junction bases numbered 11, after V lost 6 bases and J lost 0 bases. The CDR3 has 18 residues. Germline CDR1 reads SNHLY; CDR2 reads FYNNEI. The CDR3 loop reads CASRAYSGTGGLNTEAFF. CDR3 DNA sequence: TGTGCCAGCAGGGCTTACTCCGGGACAGGGGGCCTGAACACTGAAGCTTTCTTT. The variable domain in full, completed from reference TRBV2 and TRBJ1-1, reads EPEVTQTPSHQVTQMGQEVILRCVPISNHLYFYWYRQILGQKVEFLVSFYNNEISEKSEIFDDQFSVERPDGSNFTLKIRSTKLEDSAMYFCASRAYSGTGGLNTEAFFGQGTRLTVV.

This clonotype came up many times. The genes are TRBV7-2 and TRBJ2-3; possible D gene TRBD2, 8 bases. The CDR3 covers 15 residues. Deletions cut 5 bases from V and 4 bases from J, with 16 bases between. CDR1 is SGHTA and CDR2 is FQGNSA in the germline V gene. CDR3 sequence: CASSPGRGLPDTQYF. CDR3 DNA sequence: TGTGCCAGCAGCCCCGGGAGGGGGCTGCCAGATACGCAGTATTTT.

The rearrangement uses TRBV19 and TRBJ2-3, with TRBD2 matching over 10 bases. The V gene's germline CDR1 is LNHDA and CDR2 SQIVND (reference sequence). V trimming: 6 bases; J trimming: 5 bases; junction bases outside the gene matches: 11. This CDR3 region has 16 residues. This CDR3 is CASSSSGRASGDTQYF. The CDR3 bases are TGTGCCAGTAGCTCAAGCGGGAGGGCCTCGGGAGATACGCAGTATTTT. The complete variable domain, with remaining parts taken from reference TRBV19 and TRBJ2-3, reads DGGITQSPKYLFRKEGQNVTLSCEQNLNHDAMYWYRQDPGQGLRLIYYSQIVNDFQKGDIAEGYSVSREKKESFPLTVTSAQKNPTAFYLCASSSSGRASGDTQYFGPGTRLTVL.

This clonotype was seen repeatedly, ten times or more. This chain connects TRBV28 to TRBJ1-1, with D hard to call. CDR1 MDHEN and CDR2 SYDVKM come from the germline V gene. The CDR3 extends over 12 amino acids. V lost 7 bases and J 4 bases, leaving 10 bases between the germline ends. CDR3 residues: CASISSSTEAFF. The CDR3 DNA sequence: TGTGCCAGCATTTCCTCGAGCACTGAAGCTTTCTTT.

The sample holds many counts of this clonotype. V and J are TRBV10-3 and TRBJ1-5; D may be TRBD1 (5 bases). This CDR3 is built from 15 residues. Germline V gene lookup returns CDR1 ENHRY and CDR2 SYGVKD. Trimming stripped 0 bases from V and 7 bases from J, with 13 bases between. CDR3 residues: CAISESGAGGQPQHF. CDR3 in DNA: TGTGCCATCAGTGAGTCAGGGGCTGGGGGGCAGCCCCAGCATTTT.

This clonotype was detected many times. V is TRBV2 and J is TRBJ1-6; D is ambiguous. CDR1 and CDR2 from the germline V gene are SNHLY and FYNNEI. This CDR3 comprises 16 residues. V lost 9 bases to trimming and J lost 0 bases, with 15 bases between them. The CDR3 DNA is TGTGCCAGGCAGGTCCGATCGGACTCCTATAATTCACCCCTCCACTTT. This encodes CARQVRSDSYNSPLHF.

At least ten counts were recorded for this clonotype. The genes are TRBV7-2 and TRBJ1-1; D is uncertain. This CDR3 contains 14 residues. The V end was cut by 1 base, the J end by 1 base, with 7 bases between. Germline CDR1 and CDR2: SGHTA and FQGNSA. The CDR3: CASSLGRANTEAFF. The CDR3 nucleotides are TGTGCCAGCAGCTTAGGTAGGGCGAACACTGAAGCTTTCTTT.